A single T cell receptor (beta chain) is shown here with its context. These data originate in a study of OX40 agonist ivuxolimab in advanced cancers. CDR3 size: 13 residues. Looked up from germline, CDR1 is SNHLY and CDR2 is FYNNEI. The V end was cut by 7 bases, the J end by 3 bases, with 12 bases between. The data were produced by immunoSEQ multiplex PCR, yet TCRdb's version contains in-frame clones alone and is incomplete. Here the sample spans 55,000 to 70,000 clones, more than 75% being singletons. The specimen was CD4+ or CD8+ T cells sorted from blood, collected in a trial of the OX40 agonist ivuxolimab. The J gene is TRBJ1-1, the V gene TRBV2; D perhaps matches TRBD1 (5 bases). This TCR was sampled from an adult with an advanced solid tumor such as melanoma, head and neck, liver or kidney cancer. The CDR3 sequence: CASTQTRDTEAFF. DNA for the CDR3: TGTGCCAGCACCCAAACCAGGGACACTGAAGCTTTCTTT.